This entry describes one T cell receptor beta chain. The sample is drawn from a study of neoadjuvant anti-PD-1 for oral cavity cancer. About the research overall: Patients without progression got a fourth dose around day 43.

Described time point: after neoadjuvant nivolumab, at surgical resection. The CDR3 spans 14 residues. V lost 0 bases to trimming and J lost 4 bases, with 8 bases between them. Germline V gene data show CDR1 as SGHDT and CDR2 as YYEEEE. This table comes from immunoSEQ multiplex PCR, and its TCRdb copy is limited to in-frame clones, with some not included. The sample carries around 24,000 clones, approximately 27% recorded once. The sample consisted of tumor tissue, taken after nivolumab (anti-PD-1) treatment. J is TRBJ1-5 and V is TRBV5-6; the D gene is possibly TRBD1 (5 bases). This sequence was found in a person aged 35 to 85 with oral cavity squamous cell carcinoma. This CDR3 reads CASSLVRENQPQHF. As DNA, the CDR3 is TGTGCCAGCAGCTTGGTCAGGGAGAATCAGCCCCAGCATTTT.